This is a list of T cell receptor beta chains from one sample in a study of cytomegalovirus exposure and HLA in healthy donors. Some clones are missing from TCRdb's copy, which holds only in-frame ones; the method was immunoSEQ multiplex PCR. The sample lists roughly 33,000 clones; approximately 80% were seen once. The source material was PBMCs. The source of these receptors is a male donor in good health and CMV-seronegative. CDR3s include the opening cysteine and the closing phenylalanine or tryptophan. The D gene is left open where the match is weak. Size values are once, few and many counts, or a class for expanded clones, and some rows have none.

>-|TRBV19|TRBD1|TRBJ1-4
TGTGCCAGTAGTCCCTACAGGGGGGCGAATGAAAAACTGTTTTTT
CASSPYRGANEKLFF
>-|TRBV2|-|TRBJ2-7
TGTGCCAGCATCGACCCCAGGGATAACTACGAGCAGTACTTC
CASIDPRDNYEQYF
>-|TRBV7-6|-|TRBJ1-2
TGTGCCAGCAGCTTAAGGGGGTCGGGCTATGGCTACACCTTC
CASSLRGSGYGYTF
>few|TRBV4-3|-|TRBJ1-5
TGCGCCAGCAGCCAAGATCGGAGACAGCCCCAGCATTTT
CASSQDRRQPQHF
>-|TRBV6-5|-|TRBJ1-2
TGTGCCAGCAGTGCCTCGCCAGGGATGGGCTACACCTTC
CASSASPGMGYTF
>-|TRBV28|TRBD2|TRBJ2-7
TGTGCCAGCAGCCCCCTTAGCGGGAGGGGCTACGAGCAGTACTTC
CASSPLSGRGYEQYF
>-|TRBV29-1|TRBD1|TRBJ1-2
TGCAGCGTTGAAGAACTAGGGACAGAGGGTAGCTATGGCTACACCTTC
CSVEELGTEGSYGYTF
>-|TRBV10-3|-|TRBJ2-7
TGTGCCATCAGTGTACAAATTTCCTCCTACGAGCAGTACTTC
CAISVQISSYEQYF
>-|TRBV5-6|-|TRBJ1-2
TGTGCCAGCAGCTTGGCGGGTTATGGCTACACCTTC
CASSLAGYGYTF
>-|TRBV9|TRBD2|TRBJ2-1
TGTGCCAGCAGCGTAGCGGGGGGGCAAGGTGAGCAGTTCTTC
CASSVAGGQGEQFF
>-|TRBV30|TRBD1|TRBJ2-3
TGTGCCTGGACCCGGGACAGAAGCACAGATACGCAGTATTTT
CAWTRDRSTDTQYF
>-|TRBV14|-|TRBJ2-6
TGTGCCAGCAGCCAATTCGAGGTGCTTGGGGCCAACGTCCTGACTTTC
CASSQFEVLGANVLTF
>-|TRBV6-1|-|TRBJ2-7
TGTGCCAGCAGGACAGGAGTTTCCTACGAGCAGTACTTC
CASRTGVSYEQYF
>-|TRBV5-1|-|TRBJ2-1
TGCGCCAGCAGCTTCAGGGAAAGCTCCTACAATGAGCAGTTCTTC
CASSFRESSYNEQFF
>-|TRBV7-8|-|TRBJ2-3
TGTGCCAGCAGCGAAGGGCCCCAAGCGGAGGCCACAGATACGCAGTATTTT
CASSEGPQAEATDTQYF
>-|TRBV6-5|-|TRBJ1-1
TGTGCCAGCAAGGAGGGAAAATACGCGAACACTGAAGCTTTCTTT
CASKEGKYANTEAFF
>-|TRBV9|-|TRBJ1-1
TGTGCCAGCAGCGTAGCTATCGGGGGGCGGAACACTGAAGCTTTCTTT
CASSVAIGGRNTEAFF
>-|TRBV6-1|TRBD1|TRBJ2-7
TGTGCTCTCCGGGACAGCTACGAGCAGTACTTC
CALRDSYEQYF
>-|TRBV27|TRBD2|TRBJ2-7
TGTGCCACCCGCGGGGGGGCAGGTCGCCTTGAGCAGTACTTC
CATRGGAGRLEQYF
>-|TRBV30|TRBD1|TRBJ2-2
TGTGCCTGGAACCGACAGGGGACCGGGGAGCTGTTTTTT
CAWNRQGTGELFF
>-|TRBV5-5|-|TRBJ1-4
TGTGCCAGCAGCTTGATGGCGGGAGCAACTAATGAAAAACTGTTTTTT
CASSLMAGATNEKLFF
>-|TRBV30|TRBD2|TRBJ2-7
TGTGCCGGGGGGGAAGGACTGTCCTACGAGCAGTACTTC
CAGGEGLSYEQYF
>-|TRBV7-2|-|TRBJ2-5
TGTGCCAGCGCCCGAGGACAGAGCAAAGAGACCCAGTACTTC
CASARGQSKETQYF
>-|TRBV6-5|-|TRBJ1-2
TGTGCCAGCAGTTACTCGGCGGGTCGGGCTGGCGGTGGCTACACCTTC
CASSYSAGRAGGGYTF
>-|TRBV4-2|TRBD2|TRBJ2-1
TGTGCCAGCAGCCGGGGGACTAGCGGGGACTACAATGAGCAGTTCTTC
CASSRGTSGDYNEQFF
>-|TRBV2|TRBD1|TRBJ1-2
TGTGCCAGCAGTGAGGACAGGGGCCGACTTTATGGCTACACCTTC
CASSEDRGRLYGYTF
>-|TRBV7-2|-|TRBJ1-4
TGTGCCAGCACCCCATCCCGCGAGGGAAAACTGTTTTTT
CASTPSREGKLFF
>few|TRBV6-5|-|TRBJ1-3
TGTGCCAGCAGCCCGAGATTTGGAGACACCATATATTTT
CASSPRFGDTIYF
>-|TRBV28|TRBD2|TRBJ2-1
TGTGCCAGCAGTTTGAGATGGCCCGGGACTAGCGGGAGGAATGAGCAGTTCTTC
CASSLRWPGTSGRNEQFF
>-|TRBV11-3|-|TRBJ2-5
TGTGCCAGCAGCTGGTCAGGGGAAGAGACCCAGTACTTC
CASSWSGEETQYF
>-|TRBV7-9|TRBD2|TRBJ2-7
TGTGCCAGCAGCTTAGGGGGACTATCCTACGAGCAGTACTTC
CASSLGGLSYEQYF
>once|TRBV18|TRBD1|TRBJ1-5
TGTGCCAGCTCATGGGACAGCTTGAGCAATCAGCCCCAGCATTTT
CASSWDSLSNQPQHF
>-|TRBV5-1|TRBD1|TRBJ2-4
TGCGCCAGCAGCTCGGCAGGACAGGGGAACGCAGCCAAAAACATTCAGTACTTC
CASSSAGQGNAAKNIQYF
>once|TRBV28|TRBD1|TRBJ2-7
TGTGCCAGCAGAACCCGGACAGGGGGTTCCTACGAGCAGTACTTC
CASRTRTGGSYEQYF
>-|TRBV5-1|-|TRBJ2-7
TGCGCCAGCAGCCCCCGGGTGAGGTCCTACGAGCAGTACTTC
CASSPRVRSYEQYF
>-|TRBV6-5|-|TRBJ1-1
TGTGCCAGCAGTTCCCCCCTGGGGGGAAACACTGAAGCTTTCTTT
CASSSPLGGNTEAFF
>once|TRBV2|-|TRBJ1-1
TGTGCCAGCAGTGCGAAGCTAGGGGTGAACACTGAAGCTTTCTTT
CASSAKLGVNTEAFF
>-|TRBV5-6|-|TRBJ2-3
TGTGCCAGCAGCGCGGTCTCTACGCAGTATTTT
CASSAVSTQYF
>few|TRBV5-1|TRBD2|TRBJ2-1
TGCGCCAGCAGCTTGGGAAGAGCGGGATTGCTGACGGATGAGCAGTTCTTC
CASSLGRAGLLTDEQFF
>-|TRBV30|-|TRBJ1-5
TGTGCCTGGAGTGATGGGCCCAGCAATCAGCCCCAGCATTTT
CAWSDGPSNQPQHF
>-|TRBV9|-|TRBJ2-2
TGTGCCAGCAGCGTAGACGGGAGAAACACCGGGGAGCTGTTTTTT
CASSVDGRNTGELFF
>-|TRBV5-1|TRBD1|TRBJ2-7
TGCGCCAGTAGCCGGGACAGGAGCTACGAGCAGTACTTC
CASSRDRSYEQYF
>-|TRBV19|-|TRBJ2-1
TGTGCCAGTACAGCGGGCCGGAGCTCCTACAATGAGCAGTTCTTC
CASTAGRSSYNEQFF
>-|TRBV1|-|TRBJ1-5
TGCACCAGCAGCAGACAGGGTAGCAATCAGCCCCAGCATTTT
CTSSRQGSNQPQHF
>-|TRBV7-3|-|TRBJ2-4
TGTGCCAGCAGCTTTACAGGGGGGGACATTCAGTACTTC
CASSFTGGDIQYF
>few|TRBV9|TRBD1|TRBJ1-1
TGTGCCAGCAGCCTCCGGGACAGGGCCACTGAAGCTTTCTTT
CASSLRDRATEAFF
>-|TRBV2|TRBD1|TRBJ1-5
TGTGCCAGCAGTTGGACAGGGGATCAGCCCCAGCATTTT
CASSWTGDQPQHF
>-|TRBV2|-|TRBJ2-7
TGTGCCAGCAGTGATGCGGGCCGGGGTATTGCGCAGTACTTC
CASSDAGRGIAQYF
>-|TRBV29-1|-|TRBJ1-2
TGCAGCGTTGAGTGGCAGGGGAATGGCTACACCTTC
CSVEWQGNGYTF
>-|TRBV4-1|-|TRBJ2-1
TGCGCCAGCAGCCAAGTCGGTGAGCAGTTCTTC
CASSQVGEQFF
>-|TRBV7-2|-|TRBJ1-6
TGTGCCAGCAGCCGAAGCAGGGATTCACCCCTCCACTTT
CASSRSRDSPLHF
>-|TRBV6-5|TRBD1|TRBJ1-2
TGTGCCAGCAGTCGAGGGGGCCCTAACTATGGCTACACCTTC
CASSRGGPNYGYTF
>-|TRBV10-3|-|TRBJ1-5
TGTGCCATCAGTGATCCAGGGAATAGCAATCAGCCCCAGCATTTT
CAISDPGNSNQPQHF
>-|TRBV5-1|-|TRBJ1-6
TGCGCCAGCAGCTTGGCCGGGGATTCACCCCTCCACTTT
CASSLAGDSPLHF
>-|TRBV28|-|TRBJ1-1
TGTGCCAGCACACACTATAGGGGAAGCACTGAAGCTTTCTTT
CASTHYRGSTEAFF
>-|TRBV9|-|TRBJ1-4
TGTGCCAGCAGCCCCTGGGCGGGGAGAGCGAGTAGGAATGAAAAACTGTTTTTT
CASSPWAGRASRNEKLFF